Listed here are 4 T cell receptor beta chains from one sample, sequenced in a study of cytomegalovirus exposure and HLA in healthy donors. 60 Vbeta and 13 Jbeta primers were used in PCR. Profiling relied on immunoSEQ multiplex PCR, and the TCRdb table lists in-frame clones only, not all of them. The profile shows 95,000 or so clones, roughly 79% of them singletons. Specimen: PBMCs. The receptors shown here come from an older woman in good health and CMV-seropositive.

V is TRBV19 and J is TRBJ1-4; possible D gene TRBD1, 5 bases. With 1 base removed from V and 7 bases from J, the gap between germline ends came to 7 bases. Germline V gene lookup returns CDR1 LNHDA and CDR2 SQIVND (reference sequence). The CDR3 runs to 13 residues. The CDR3 nucleotides are TGTGCCAGTAGTATAGGACAGTTTGAAAAACTGTTTTTT. Amino acids: CASSIGQFEKLFF.

The chain is built from TRBV18 and TRBJ1-4, with D uncertain. V was cut by 5 bases and J by 4 bases, with 11 bases left in between. The CDR3 contains 14 residues. From germline, CDR1 is KGHSH and CDR2 LQKENI. CDR3 DNA sequence: TGTGCCAGCTCAACGACAAGAGTTAATGAAAAACTGTTTTTT. Translated, it gives CASSTTRVNEKLFF.

This rearrangement joins TRBV2 to TRBJ1-5, with a tentative D call TRBD1 (6 bases). The CDR3 totals 15 residues. V was pared by 7 bases and J by 3 bases, with 16 bases between. Germline V gene data show CDR1 as SNHLY and CDR2 as FYNNEI. Written as DNA, the CDR3 is TGTGCCAGCACGAACAGGGAGTGGAACAATCAGCCCCAGCATTTT. Amino acid sequence: CASTNREWNNQPQHF.

V is TRBV28 and J is TRBJ1-2, with 10 nucleotides matching TRBD1. This CDR3 has 15 residues. V gave up 5 bases and J gave up 8 bases; unmatched junction bases: 11. Germline assignment: CDR1 MDHEN and CDR2 SYDVKM. CDR3 in DNA: TGTGCCAGCAGTATCCCCGGGACAGGGGTGAGGGGCTACACCTTC. Encoded protein: CASSIPGTGVRGYTF.